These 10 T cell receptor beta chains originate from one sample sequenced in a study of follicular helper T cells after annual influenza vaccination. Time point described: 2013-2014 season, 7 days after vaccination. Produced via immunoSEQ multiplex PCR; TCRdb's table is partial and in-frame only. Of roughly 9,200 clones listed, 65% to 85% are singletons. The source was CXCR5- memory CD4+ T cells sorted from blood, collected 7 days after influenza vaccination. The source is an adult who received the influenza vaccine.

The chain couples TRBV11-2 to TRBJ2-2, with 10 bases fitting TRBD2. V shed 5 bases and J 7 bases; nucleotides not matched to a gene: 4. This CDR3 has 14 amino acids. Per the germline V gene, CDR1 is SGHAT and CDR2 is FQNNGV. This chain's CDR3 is CASSRTSGNGELFF. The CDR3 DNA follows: TGTGCCAGCAGCCGGACTAGCGGAAACGGGGAGCTGTTTTTT. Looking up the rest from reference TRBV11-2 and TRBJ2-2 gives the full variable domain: EAGVAQSPRYKIIEKRQSVAFWCNPISGHATLYWYQQILGQGPKLLIQFQNNGVVDDSQLPKDRFSAERLKGVDSTLKIQPAKLEDSAVYLCASSRTSGNGELFFGEGSRLTVL.

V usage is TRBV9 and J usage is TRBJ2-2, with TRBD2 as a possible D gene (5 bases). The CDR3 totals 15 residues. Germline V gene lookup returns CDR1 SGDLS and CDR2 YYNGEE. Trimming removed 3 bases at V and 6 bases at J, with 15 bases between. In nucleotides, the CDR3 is TGTGCCAGCAGCGAACAACCTCTCGGGGCCGGGGAGCTGTTTTTT. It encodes CASSEQPLGAGELFF.

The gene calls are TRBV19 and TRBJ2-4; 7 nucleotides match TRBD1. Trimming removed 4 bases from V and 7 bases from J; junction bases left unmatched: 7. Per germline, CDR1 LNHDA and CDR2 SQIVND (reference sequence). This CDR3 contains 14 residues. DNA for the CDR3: TGTGCCAGTAGTAAGGACAGGTTGACGAACATTCAGTACTTC. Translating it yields CASSKDRLTNIQYF.

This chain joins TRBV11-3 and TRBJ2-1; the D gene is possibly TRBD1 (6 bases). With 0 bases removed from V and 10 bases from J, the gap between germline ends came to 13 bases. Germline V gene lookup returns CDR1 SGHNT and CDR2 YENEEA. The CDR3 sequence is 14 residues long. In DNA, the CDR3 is TGTGCCAGCAGCTTAGATCTAGGGACATCCGAGCAGTTCTTC. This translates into CASSLDLGTSEQFF.

CDR3 DNA: TGTGCCAGCAGCTCTGTCGGGACTAGCGGGAGCGAGACCCAGTACTTC. Amino acids: CASSSVGTSGSETQYF. The chain couples TRBV7-2 to TRBJ2-5; 14 bases align to TRBD2. The V gene end was trimmed by 4 bases and the J gene end by 5 bases; junction bases not matched to a gene: 6. The CDR3 runs to 16 residues. Per germline, CDR1 SGHTA and CDR2 FQGNSA.

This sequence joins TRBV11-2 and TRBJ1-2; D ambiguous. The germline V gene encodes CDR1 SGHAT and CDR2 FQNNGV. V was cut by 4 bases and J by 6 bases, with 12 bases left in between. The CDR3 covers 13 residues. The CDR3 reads CASSYGGTNGYTF. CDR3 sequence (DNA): TGTGCCAGCAGCTACGGAGGTACTAATGGCTACACCTTC. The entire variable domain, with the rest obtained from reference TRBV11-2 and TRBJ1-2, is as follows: EAGVAQSPRYKIIEKRQSVAFWCNPISGHATLYWYQQILGQGPKLLIQFQNNGVVDDSQLPKDRFSAERLKGVDSTLKIQPAKLEDSAVYLCASSYGGTNGYTFGSGTRLTVV.

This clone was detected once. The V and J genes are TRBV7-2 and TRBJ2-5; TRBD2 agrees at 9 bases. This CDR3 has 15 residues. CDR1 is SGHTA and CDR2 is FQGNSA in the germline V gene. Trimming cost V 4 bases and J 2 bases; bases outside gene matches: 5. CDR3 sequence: CASSSGLAGQETQYF. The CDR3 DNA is TGTGCCAGCAGCTCGGGACTAGCCGGTCAAGAGACCCAGTACTTC.

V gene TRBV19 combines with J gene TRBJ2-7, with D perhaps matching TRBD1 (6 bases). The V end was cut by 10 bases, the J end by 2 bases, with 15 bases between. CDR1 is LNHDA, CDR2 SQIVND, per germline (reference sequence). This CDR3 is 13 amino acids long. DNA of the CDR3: TGTGCCACCAAATTACAGGGTACCTACGAGCAGTACTTC. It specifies CATKLQGTYEQYF.

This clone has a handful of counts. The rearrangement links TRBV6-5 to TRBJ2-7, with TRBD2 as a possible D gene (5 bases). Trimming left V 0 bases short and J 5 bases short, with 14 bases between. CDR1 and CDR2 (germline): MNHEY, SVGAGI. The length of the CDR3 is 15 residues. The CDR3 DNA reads TGTGCCAGCAGTTACTCGAGGGTCAGTGGGGACGAGCAGTACTTC. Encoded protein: CASSYSRVSGDEQYF.

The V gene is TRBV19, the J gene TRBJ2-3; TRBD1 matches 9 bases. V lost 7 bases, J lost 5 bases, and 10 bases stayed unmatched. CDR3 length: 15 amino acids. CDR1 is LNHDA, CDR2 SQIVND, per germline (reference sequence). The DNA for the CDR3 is TGTGCCAGTACTAACCGGGACAGGGCAAGAGATACGCAGTATTTT. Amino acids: CASTNRDRARDTQYF. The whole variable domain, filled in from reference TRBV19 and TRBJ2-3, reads DGGITQSPKYLFRKEGQNVTLSCEQNLNHDAMYWYRQDPGQGLRLIYYSQIVNDFQKGDIAEGYSVSREKKESFPLTVTSAQKNPTAFYLCASTNRDRARDTQYFGPGTRLTVL.